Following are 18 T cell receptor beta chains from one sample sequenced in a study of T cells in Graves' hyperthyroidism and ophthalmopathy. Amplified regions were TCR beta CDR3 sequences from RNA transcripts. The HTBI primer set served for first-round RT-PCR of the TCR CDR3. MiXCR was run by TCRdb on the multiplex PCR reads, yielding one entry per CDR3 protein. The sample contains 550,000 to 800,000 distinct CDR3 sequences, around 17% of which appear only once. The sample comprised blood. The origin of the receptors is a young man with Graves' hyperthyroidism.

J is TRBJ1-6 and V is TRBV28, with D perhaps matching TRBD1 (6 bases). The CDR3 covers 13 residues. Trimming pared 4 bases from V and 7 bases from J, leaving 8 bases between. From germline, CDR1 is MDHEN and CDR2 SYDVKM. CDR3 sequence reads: CASSWGANSPLHF. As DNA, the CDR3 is TGTGCCAGCAGTTGGGGGGCCAATTCACCCCTCCACTTT.

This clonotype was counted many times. The CDR3 coding sequence is TGTGCCAGCAGTTCCCCTTCGGGGGTCAGCACAGATACGCAGTATTTT. It codes for CASSSPSGVSTDTQYF. The V gene is TRBV12-3 or TRBV12-4, the J gene TRBJ2-3, with D possibly matching TRBD2 (6 bases). CDR3 length: 16 amino acids. V was clipped by 4 bases and J by 0 bases, with 14 bases between them.

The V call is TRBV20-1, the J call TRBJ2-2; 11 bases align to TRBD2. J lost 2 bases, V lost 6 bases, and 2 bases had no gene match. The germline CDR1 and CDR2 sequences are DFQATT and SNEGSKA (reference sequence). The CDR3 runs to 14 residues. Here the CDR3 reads CSAGLAANTGELFF. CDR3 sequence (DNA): TGCAGTGCGGGACTAGCGGCAAACACCGGGGAGCTGTTTTTT.

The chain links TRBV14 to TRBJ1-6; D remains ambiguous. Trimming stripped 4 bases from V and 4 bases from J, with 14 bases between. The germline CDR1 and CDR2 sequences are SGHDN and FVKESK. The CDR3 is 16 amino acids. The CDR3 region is CASSLHGQRYNSPLHF. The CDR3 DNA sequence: TGTGCCAGCAGCCTCCATGGGCAGCGGTATAATTCACCCCTCCACTTT.

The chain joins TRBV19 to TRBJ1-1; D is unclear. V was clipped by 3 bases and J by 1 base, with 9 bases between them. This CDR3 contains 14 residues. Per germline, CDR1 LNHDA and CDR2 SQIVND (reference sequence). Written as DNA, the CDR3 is TGTGCCAGTAGTATCCGAGCGTCGAACACTGAAGCTTTCTTT. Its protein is CASSIRASNTEAFF.

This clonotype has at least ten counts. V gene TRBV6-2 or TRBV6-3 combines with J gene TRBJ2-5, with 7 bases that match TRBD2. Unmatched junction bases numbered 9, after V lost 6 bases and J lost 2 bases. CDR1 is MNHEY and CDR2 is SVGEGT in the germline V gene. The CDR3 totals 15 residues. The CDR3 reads CASSPVTSRQETQYF. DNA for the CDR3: TGTGCCAGCAGCCCCGTGACTAGCCGTCAAGAGACCCAGTACTTC.

CDR3 loop: CSASGRGAYEQYF. The DNA of the CDR3 is TGCAGTGCTAGCGGGAGGGGCGCCTACGAGCAGTACTTC. The V gene is TRBV20-1, the J gene TRBJ2-7; 8 bases are shared with TRBD2. CDR1 is DFQATT and CDR2 is SNEGSKA in the germline V gene (reference sequence). This CDR3 region has 13 residues. The trim removed 3 bases at V and 2 bases at J, leaving 3 bases unmatched.

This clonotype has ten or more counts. Here the CDR3 reads CASSWRGAPEQYF. The DNA of the CDR3 is TGTGCCAGCAGCTGGCGGGGGGCTCCCGAGCAGTACTTC. The genes are TRBV12-3 or TRBV12-4 and TRBJ2-7, with 8 bases matching TRBD2. Trimming took 6 bases from V and 6 from J; bases not matched to a gene: 7. CDR3 length equals 13 residues.

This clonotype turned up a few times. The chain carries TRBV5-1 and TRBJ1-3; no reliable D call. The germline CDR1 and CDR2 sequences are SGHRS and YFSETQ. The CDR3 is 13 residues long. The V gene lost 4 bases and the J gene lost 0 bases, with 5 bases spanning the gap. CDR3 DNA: TGCGCCAGCAGCACCTACTCTGGAAACACCATATATTTT. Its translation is CASSTYSGNTIYF.

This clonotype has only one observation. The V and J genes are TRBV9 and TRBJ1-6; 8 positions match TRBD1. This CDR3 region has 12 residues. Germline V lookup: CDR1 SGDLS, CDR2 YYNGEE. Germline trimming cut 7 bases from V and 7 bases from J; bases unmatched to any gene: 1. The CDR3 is CASGQGNSPLHF. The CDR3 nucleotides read TGTGCCAGCGGACAGGGCAATTCACCCCTCCACTTT.

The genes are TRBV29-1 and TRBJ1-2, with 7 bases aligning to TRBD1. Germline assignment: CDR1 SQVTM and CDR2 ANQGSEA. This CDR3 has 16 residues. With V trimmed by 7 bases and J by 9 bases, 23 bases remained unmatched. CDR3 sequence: CSAKARQGPGLISYTF. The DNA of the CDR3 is TGCAGCGCCAAGGCCAGACAGGGACCCGGCCTCATAAGCTACACCTTC.

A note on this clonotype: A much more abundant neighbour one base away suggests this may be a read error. In DNA form, the CDR3 reads TGTGCCATCAGTGAAGCCCAAGGATTAGGCTCTTACGAGCAGTACTTC. It is translated as CAISEAQGLGSYEQYF. The chain links TRBV10-3 to TRBJ2-7; D is uncertain. The germline gives CDR1 ENHRY, CDR2 SYGVKD. The ends were cut back, 3 bases at V and 4 bases at J, with 19 bases in the middle. This CDR3 is built from 16 residues.

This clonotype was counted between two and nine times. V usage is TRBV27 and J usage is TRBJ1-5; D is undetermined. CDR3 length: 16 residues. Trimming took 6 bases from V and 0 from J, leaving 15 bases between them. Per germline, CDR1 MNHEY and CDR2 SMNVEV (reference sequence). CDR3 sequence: CASSSTPTSSNQPQHF. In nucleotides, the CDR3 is TGTGCCAGCAGCTCCACACCGACCTCTAGCAATCAGCCCCAGCATTTT.

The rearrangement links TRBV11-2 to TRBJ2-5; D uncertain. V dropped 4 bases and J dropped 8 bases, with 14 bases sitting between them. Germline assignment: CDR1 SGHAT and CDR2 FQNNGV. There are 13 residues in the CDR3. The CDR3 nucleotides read TGTGCCAGCAGCTCGGAAAAGCGCCTCACCCAGTACTTC. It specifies CASSSEKRLTQYF.

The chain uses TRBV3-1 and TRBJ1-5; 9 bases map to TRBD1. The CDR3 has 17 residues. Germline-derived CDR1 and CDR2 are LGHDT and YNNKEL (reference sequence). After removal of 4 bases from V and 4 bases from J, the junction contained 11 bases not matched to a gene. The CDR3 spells CASSLDPQGAGNQPQHF. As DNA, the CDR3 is TGTGCCAGCAGCCTAGATCCACAGGGGGCTGGGAATCAGCCCCAGCATTTT.

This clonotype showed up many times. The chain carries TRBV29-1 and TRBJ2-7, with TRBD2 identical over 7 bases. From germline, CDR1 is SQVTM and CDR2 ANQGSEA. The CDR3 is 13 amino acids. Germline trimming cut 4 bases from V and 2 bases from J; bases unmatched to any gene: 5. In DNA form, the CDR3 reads TGCAGCGTTGGGGGGAGGGCCCCCTACGAGCAGTACTTC. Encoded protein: CSVGGRAPYEQYF.

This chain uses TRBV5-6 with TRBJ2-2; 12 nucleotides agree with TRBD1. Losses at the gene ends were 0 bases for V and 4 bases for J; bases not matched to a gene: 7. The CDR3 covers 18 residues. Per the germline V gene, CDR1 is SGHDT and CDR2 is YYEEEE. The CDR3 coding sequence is TGTGCCAGCAGCTTGGTCGGGGACAGGGGGCGCAGCACCGGGGAGCTGTTTTTT. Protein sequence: CASSLVGDRGRSTGELFF.

The CDR3 nucleotides are TGCAGCGTTGAAGATCTTAGGAACACTGAAGCTTTCTTT. Translating gives CSVEDLRNTEAFF. The genes are TRBV29-1 and TRBJ1-1; no firm D call. Trimming removed 0 bases from V and 1 base from J, with 6 bases in between. The V gene's germline CDR1 is SQVTM and CDR2 ANQGSEA. This CDR3 has 13 residues.